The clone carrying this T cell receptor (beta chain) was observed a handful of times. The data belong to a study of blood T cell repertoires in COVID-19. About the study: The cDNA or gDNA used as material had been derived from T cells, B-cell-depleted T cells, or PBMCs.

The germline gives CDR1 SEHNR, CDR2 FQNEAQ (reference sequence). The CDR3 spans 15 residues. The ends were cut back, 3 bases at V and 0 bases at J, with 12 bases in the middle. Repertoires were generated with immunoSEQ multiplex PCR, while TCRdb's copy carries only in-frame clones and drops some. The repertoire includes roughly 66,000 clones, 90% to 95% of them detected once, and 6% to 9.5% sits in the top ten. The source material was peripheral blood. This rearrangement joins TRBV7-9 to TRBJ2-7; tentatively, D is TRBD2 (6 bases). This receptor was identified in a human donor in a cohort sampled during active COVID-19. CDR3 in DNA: TGTGCCAGCAGCTTCCCGGAGGGCAGCTCCTACGAGCAGTACTTC. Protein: CASSFPEGSSYEQYF.